This T cell receptor (beta chain) was profiled in a study of T cell repertoires in cytomegalovirus infection. Via MiXCR, TCRdb re-called the reads, giving one row per CDR3 protein. Counted here are approximately 550,000 distinct CDR3 sequences, approximately 15% occurring once; the ten biggest clones make up 20% to 30%. The CDR3 covers 15 residues. The V gene lost 6 bases and the J gene lost 3 bases, with 15 bases spanning the gap. Per the germline V gene, CDR1 is SGHAT and CDR2 is FQDESV (reference sequence). This clonotype was seen repeatedly, ten times or more. The specimen was CD8+ T cells from PBMCs. V usage is TRBV11-1 and J usage is TRBJ2-1, with D perhaps matching TRBD1 (6 bases). This clonotype was sampled from a human donor in good health (CMV status not recorded). Some clones in this sample may be carry-over from other donors' samples. The CDR3, as DNA: TGTGCCAGCAGAGGTAGGGCCAGGGGCTACAATGAGCAGTTCTTC. Translation gives CASRGRARGYNEQFF.